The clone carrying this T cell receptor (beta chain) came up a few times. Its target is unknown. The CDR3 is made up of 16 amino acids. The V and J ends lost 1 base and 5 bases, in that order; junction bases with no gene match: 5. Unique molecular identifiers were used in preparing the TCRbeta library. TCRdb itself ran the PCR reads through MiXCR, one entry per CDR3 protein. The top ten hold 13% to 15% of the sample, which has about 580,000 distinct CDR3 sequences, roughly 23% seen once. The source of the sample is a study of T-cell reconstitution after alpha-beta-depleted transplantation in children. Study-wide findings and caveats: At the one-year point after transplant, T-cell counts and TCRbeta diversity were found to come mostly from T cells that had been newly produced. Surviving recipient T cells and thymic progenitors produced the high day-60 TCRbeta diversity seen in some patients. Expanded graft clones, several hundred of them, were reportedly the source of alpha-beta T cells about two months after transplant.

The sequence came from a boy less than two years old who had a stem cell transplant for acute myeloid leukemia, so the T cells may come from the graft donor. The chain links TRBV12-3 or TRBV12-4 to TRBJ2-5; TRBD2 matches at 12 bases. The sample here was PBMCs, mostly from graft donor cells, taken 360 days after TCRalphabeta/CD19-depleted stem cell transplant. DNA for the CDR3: TGTGCCAGCAGTTTAGGGCTAGCGGGGGGGGTCGAGACCCAGTACTTC. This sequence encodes CASSLGLAGGVETQYF.